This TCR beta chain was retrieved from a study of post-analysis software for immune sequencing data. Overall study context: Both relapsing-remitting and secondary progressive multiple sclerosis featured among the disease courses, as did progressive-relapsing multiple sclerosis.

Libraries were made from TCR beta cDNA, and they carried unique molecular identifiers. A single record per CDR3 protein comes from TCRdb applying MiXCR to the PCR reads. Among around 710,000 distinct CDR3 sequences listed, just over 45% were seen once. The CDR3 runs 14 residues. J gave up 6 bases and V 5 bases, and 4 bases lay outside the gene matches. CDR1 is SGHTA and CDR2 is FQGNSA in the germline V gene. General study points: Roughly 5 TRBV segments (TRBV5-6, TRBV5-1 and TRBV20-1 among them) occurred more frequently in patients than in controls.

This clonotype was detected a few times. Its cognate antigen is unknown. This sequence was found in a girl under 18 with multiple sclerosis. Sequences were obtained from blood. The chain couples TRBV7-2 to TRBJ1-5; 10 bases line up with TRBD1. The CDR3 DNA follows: TGTGCCAGCAGCCAGGGACAGGGGAGTCAGCCCCAGCATTTT. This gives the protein CASSQGQGSQPQHF.